One and the same sample provided the 32 T cell receptor beta chains below, sequenced in a study of identical twins. One entry per CDR3 protein results from TCRdb running MiXCR on the 5' RACE reads. Found here are some 1,600,000 distinct CDR3 sequences, around a third of them singletons; the top ten hold 0.25% to 0.3%. Input material: cord blood. The receptors come from a newborn girl in good health.

The J gene is TRBJ2-2, the V gene TRBV4-2; 7 bases agree with TRBD2. The CDR3 has 17 amino acids. The V segment lost 4 bases and the J segment 0 bases; nucleotides outside the gene matches: 8. CDR1 and CDR2 (germline): LGHNA, YNFKEQ. CDR3 in amino acids: CASSPRLAATNTGELFF. The DNA for the CDR3 is TGTGCCAGCAGCCCCCGACTAGCAGCTACGAACACCGGGGAGCTGTTTTTT.

This clonotype was observed once. The genes are TRBV27 and TRBJ2-5, with D possibly TRBD1 on 5 matching bases. V was pared by 1 base and J by 11 bases, with 20 bases between. Per germline, CDR1 MNHEY and CDR2 SMNVEV (reference sequence). The CDR3 consists of 15 residues. The CDR3 reads CASSLLDNSYNEQYF. CDR3 nucleotides: TGTGCCAGCAGTTTATTGGACAACTCCTACAATGAGCAGTACTTC.

Concerning this clonotype itself: The DNA is left out, because the CDR3 cannot be placed on it with certainty; the CDR3 is given as TCRdb lists it. V and J are TRBV12-3 or TRBV12-4 and TRBJ2-1; TRBD1, the table's D call, lacks a check against the DNA. The CDR3 is 13 amino acids in total, end residues counted. The CDR3 region is CASSFRGRETQFF.

This clonotype has a handful of counts. The V and J genes are TRBV4-1 and TRBJ1-2; no clear D. The germline V gene has CDR1 MGHRA and CDR2 YSYEKL. The CDR3 is 14 residues long. Trimming took 1 base from V and 2 from J, leaving 8 bases between them. The CDR3: CASSQAGVNYGYTF. CDR3 bases: TGCGCCAGCAGCCAAGCCGGGGTCAACTATGGCTACACCTTC.

This clonotype was counted a few times. A much larger clone differs by one base, so this may be a read error. The rearrangement joins TRBV10-3 to TRBJ1-2; D gene ambiguous. The CDR3 is made up of 10 amino acids. Germline CDR1 and CDR2: ENHRY and SYGVKD. Trimming stripped 4 bases from V and 5 bases from J, with 2 bases between. CDR3 in amino acids: CAISGYGYTF. CDR3 in DNA: TGTGCCATCAGTGGGTATGGCTACACCTTC.

This clonotype was picked up a small number of times. CDR3 protein: CASSPLEVYTF. The DNA of the CDR3 is TGTGCCAGCAGCCCACTGGAGGTCTACACCTTC. The V call is TRBV9, the J call TRBJ1-2; D uncertain. The germline V gene has CDR1 SGDLS and CDR2 YYNGEE. Between the trimmed V and J ends, which lost 4 bases and 10 bases, there was a span of 11 bases. CDR3 length: 11 residues.

The V and J genes are TRBV19 and TRBJ2-1; D gene unclear. The V gene lost 2 bases and the J gene lost 3 bases, with 11 bases spanning the gap. Per the germline V gene, CDR1 is LNHDA and CDR2 is SQIVND (reference sequence). The CDR3 is 15 amino acids. CDR3 coding DNA: TGTGCCAGTAGTATACAGCTAATTGTCTACAATGAGCAGTTCTTC. It codes for CASSIQLIVYNEQFF.

The table lists this clonotype with a few counts. The junction differs from germline at one of its ends, possibly a read error. DNA of the CDR3: TGTGCTAGCAGCCTTGGGACTAGCGGGAGCACCGGGGAGCTGTTTTTT. This gives the protein CASSLGTSGSTGELFF. The chain recombines TRBV7-6 with TRBJ2-2; 14 bases map to TRBD2. Per the germline V gene, CDR1 is SGHVS and CDR2 is FNYEAQ. CDR3 length: 16 residues. Full variable domain (remainder filled in from reference TRBV7-6 and TRBJ2-2): GAGVSQSPRYKVTKRGQDVALRCDPISGHVSLYWYRQALGQGPEFLTYFNYEAQQDKSGLPNDRFSAERPEGSISTLTIQRTEQRDSAMYRCASSLGTSGSTGELFFGEGSRLTVL.

The chain combines TRBV13 with TRBJ2-6; the D is unclear. Trimming cost V 4 bases and J 4 bases, with 5 bases left between them. Germline loops: CDR1 PRHDT, CDR2 FYEKMQ (reference sequence). The CDR3 has 13 residues. The CDR3 nucleotides are TGTGCCAGCAGCTCCATCGGGGCCAACGTCCTGACTTTC. Amino acids: CASSSIGANVLTF.

J is TRBJ1-3 and V is TRBV6-5; D uncertain. Trimming cost V 5 bases and J 0 bases, with 8 bases left between them. CDR3 length: 14 amino acids. Germline CDR1 is MNHEY and CDR2 is SVGAGI. The CDR3 nucleotides read TGTGCCAGCAGTCCCCAGGTCTCTGGAAACACCATATATTTT. This codes for CASSPQVSGNTIYF.

There are a few counts of this clonotype. The chain recombines TRBV20-1 with TRBJ1-6, with TRBD1 matching over 8 bases. The V gene's germline CDR1 is DFQATT and CDR2 SNEGSKA (reference sequence). This CDR3 region has 14 residues. V lost 3 bases and J lost 6; bases outside the gene matches: 4. The CDR3 DNA reads as TGCAGTGCTAGGGCGGGACAGGCTAATTCACCCCTCCACTTT. This translates into CSARAGQANSPLHF.

V usage is TRBV29-1 and J usage is TRBJ2-7; the match to TRBD2 covers 7 bases. Unmatched junction bases numbered 6, after V lost 7 bases and J lost 0 bases. This CDR3 has 13 amino acids. Per the germline V gene, CDR1 is SQVTM and CDR2 is ANQGSEA. Here the CDR3 DNA reads TGCAGCGGGCTGGGAGGGAGCTCCTACGAGCAGTACTTC. This gives the protein CSGLGGSSYEQYF.

The chain has TRBV20-1 and TRBJ1-2; D remains ambiguous. The CDR3 covers 13 residues. The germline gives CDR1 DFQATT, CDR2 SNEGSKA (reference sequence). The V end lost 5 bases, the J end lost 2 bases, and 12 bases lay between the germline ends. CDR3 coding DNA: TGCAGTGCTCCCGGGAAGGAAAACTATGGCTACACCTTC. The encoded protein is CSAPGKENYGYTF.

This chain links TRBV25-1 with TRBJ1-4; 8 positions agree with TRBD1. The germline V gene has CDR1 MGHDK and CDR2 SYGVNS. The CDR3 is made up of 14 amino acids. V lost 1 base, J lost 7 bases, and 2 bases stayed unmatched. For the CDR3, the DNA is TGTGCCAGCAGTGAATCCAGGGGGCGTGAAAAACTGTTTTTT. Amino acids: CASSESRGREKLFF. Looking up the rest from reference TRBV25-1 and TRBJ1-4 gives the full variable domain: EADIYQTPRYLVIGTGKKITLECSQTMGHDKMYWYQQDPGMELHLIHYSYGVNSTEKGDLSSESTVSRIRTEHFPLTLESARPSHTSQYLCASSESRGREKLFFGSGTQLSVL.

This clonotype was counted between two and nine times. This chain uses TRBV24-1 with TRBJ2-1; TRBD2 aligns across 12 bases. CDR3 length: 18 amino acids. Germline CDR1 reads KGHDR; CDR2 reads SFDVKD. The V segment lost 5 bases and the J segment 1 base; nucleotides outside the gene matches: 8. The CDR3: CATSAELAGGFSYNEQFF. The CDR3 DNA follows: TGTGCCACCAGTGCCGAACTAGCGGGGGGTTTTTCCTACAATGAGCAGTTCTTC.

J is TRBJ1-4 and V is TRBV12-3 or TRBV12-4; D unresolved. The CDR3 runs to 14 residues. Trimming stripped 7 bases from V and 1 base from J, with 10 bases between. The CDR3 sequence: CASTVRRTNEKLFF. CDR3 coding DNA: TGTGCCAGCACCGTCCGGAGAACTAATGAAAAACTGTTTTTT.

V and J are TRBV6-6 and TRBJ2-2; 14 nucleotides match TRBD2. The ends lost 9 bases at V and 7 bases at J; junction bases unmatched: 7. The CDR3 spans 15 residues. Germline V gene data show CDR1 as MNHNY and CDR2 as SVGAGI (reference sequence). The CDR3 protein is CASSGTSGSLGELFF. The CDR3 DNA is TGTGCCAGTAGTGGGACTAGCGGGAGTCTCGGGGAGCTGTTTTTT.

The gene calls are TRBV20-1 and TRBJ2-1; 10 nucleotides agree with TRBD2. Trimming at V came to 3 bases and at J to 6 bases, leaving 5 bases not matched to a gene. Germline V gene sequence: CDR1 DFQATT, CDR2 SNEGSKA (reference sequence). The CDR3 loop spans 14 amino acids. This CDR3 is CSASASGRVNEQFF. The CDR3, as DNA: TGCAGTGCTAGTGCTAGCGGGAGAGTCAATGAGCAGTTCTTC.

The chain uses TRBV7-9 and TRBJ2-1, with TRBD2 matching 9 bases. Germline CDR1 and CDR2: SEHNR and FQNEAQ (reference sequence). V shed 10 bases, J shed 5 bases, and the junction held 6 bases outside the gene matches. The CDR3 covers 13 residues. The CDR3 reads CATGTSRDNEQFF. CDR3 in DNA: TGTGCCACCGGGACTAGCAGGGACAATGAGCAGTTCTTC.

The CDR3 DNA reads TGCGCCAGCAGTGAGGGGCAGTCGAACACTGAAGCTTTCTTT. Translating gives CASSEGQSNTEAFF. The chain joins TRBV10-2 to TRBJ1-1; D not certain. CDR3 length: 14 amino acids. Germline loops: CDR1 WSHSY, CDR2 SAAADI. The V end was cut by 2 bases, the J end by 1 base, with 8 bases between.

This chain joins TRBV5-1 and TRBJ2-7, with a possible D match to TRBD2 (5 bases). Per the germline V gene, CDR1 is SGHRS and CDR2 is YFSETQ. The CDR3 runs 14 residues. The V gene lost 4 bases and the J gene lost 3 bases, with 14 bases spanning the gap. The CDR3 protein is CASSQEDLYYEQYF. CDR3 sequence (DNA): TGCGCCAGCAGCCAGGAGGACCTTTACTACGAGCAGTACTTC.

This sequence joins TRBV10-3 and TRBJ2-1, with D possibly being TRBD2 (6 bases). TRBJ2-7 explains the end of the DNA better; the J call may be wrong. Germline V gene sequence: CDR1 ENHRY, CDR2 SYGVKD. CDR3 length: 17 residues. The CDR3 spells CAISGPGTQPNYNEQYF. The CDR3 DNA sequence: TGTGCCATCAGTGGCCCCGGGACTCAACCTAACTACAATGAGCAGTACTTC.

The V gene is TRBV6-5, the J gene TRBJ2-7; 9 positions match TRBD2. Looked up from germline, CDR1 is MNHEY and CDR2 is SVGAGI. The CDR3 has 18 amino acids. With 4 bases clipped from V and 1 base from J, the junction kept 14 bases outside the gene matches. The chain's CDR3 is CASSFGSLAGFFSYEQYF. The CDR3 region has the DNA TGTGCCAGCAGTTTCGGGTCTCTAGCGGGGTTTTTTTCCTACGAGCAGTACTTC.

This sequence joins TRBV13 and TRBJ2-5; TRBD2 matches at 7 bases. The J call may be in error: the DNA end matches TRBJ2-7 better. The CDR3 contains 16 residues. Germline values: CDR1 PRHDT, CDR2 FYEKMQ (reference sequence). CDR3 residues: CASSPIRGSRPYEQYF. The CDR3 nucleotides are TGTGCCAGCAGCCCAATCCGCGGGAGTAGGCCCTACGAGCAGTACTTC.

Remarks on this clonotype: A much larger clone sits a single nucleotide away, making a read error possible. The genes are TRBV7-2 and TRBJ2-3, with 13 bases identical to TRBD2. Germline V gene sequence: CDR1 SGHTA, CDR2 FQGNSA. The V and J ends lost 5 bases and 4 bases, in that order; junction bases with no gene match: 3. This CDR3 spans 15 amino acids. The CDR3 reads CASSVTSGRPDTQYF. CDR3 coding DNA: TGTGCCAGCAGCGTGACTAGCGGGAGGCCAGATACGCAGTATTTT.

The rearrangement links TRBV29-1 to TRBJ2-5; no clear D gene. Between the trimmed V and J ends, which lost 5 bases and 11 bases, there was a span of 21 bases. The germline V gene encodes CDR1 SQVTM and CDR2 ANQGSEA. The CDR3 has 13 residues. In DNA, the CDR3 is TGCAGCGTTTCCGGTCAGGAGATGAATGAGCAGTACTTC. Translated: CSVSGQEMNEQYF.

The J gene is TRBJ2-5, the V gene TRBV15; 7 nucleotides line up with TRBD2. Trimming at V came to 0 bases and at J to 5 bases, leaving 9 bases not matched to a gene. The CDR3 consists of 16 residues. Looked up from germline, CDR1 is LNHNV and CDR2 is YYDKDF (reference sequence). The CDR3 DNA is TGTGCCACCAGCAGAGATTGGGGCAGGGAGGGGGAGACCCAGTACTTC. As protein: CATSRDWGREGETQYF.

The sample holds a few counts of this clonotype. The gene calls are TRBV20-1 and TRBJ1-2, with 12 bases identical to TRBD1. V shed 3 bases, J shed 1 base, and the junction held 9 bases outside the gene matches. The CDR3 totals 17 residues. Germline CDR1 is DFQATT and CDR2 is SNEGSKA (reference sequence). The DNA for the CDR3 is TGCAGTGCTAGTGGGACAGGGGGCCCGACGTTTAACTATGGCTACACCTTC. This encodes CSASGTGGPTFNYGYTF.

The gene calls are TRBV5-6 and TRBJ2-4; TRBD2 matches at 14 bases. The J call may be in error: the DNA end matches TRBJ2-5 better. Germline V CDR1 and CDR2: SGHDT, YYEEEE. The CDR3 extends over 16 amino acids. The DNA of the CDR3 is TGTGCCAGCAGCCGGTGGACTAGCGGGAGGAAGGAGACCCAGTACTTC. Translation gives CASSRWTSGRKETQYF.

This rearrangement joins TRBV3-1 to TRBJ2-1, with 12 bases matching TRBD2. Trimming at V came to 3 bases and at J to 8 bases, leaving 17 bases not matched to a gene. The CDR3 sequence is 19 residues long. Germline V lookup: CDR1 LGHDT, CDR2 YNNKEL (reference sequence). CDR3 in DNA: TGTGCCAGCAGCCATACTCTAGCGGGAGGGCCTTTTAGGTTCTATGAGCAGTTCTTC. This encodes CASSHTLAGGPFRFYEQFF.

The chain uses TRBV4-2 and TRBJ2-2; 7 nucleotides align to TRBD1. The V segment lost 0 bases and the J segment 5 bases; nucleotides outside the gene matches: 27. In germline, CDR1 is LGHNA, CDR2 YNFKEQ. The CDR3 runs 23 residues. The CDR3 DNA follows: TGTGCCAGCAGCCAAGAAGGTTTAAGCTTACAGGGGCTCACGCATTCAGATACCGGGGAGCTGTTTTTT. Residues: CASSQEGLSLQGLTHSDTGELFF.

The genes are TRBV14 and TRBJ1-4, with 7 bases that match TRBD1. Germline V gives CDR1 SGHDN, CDR2 FVKESK. The length of the CDR3 is 14 residues. J gave up 7 bases and V 6 bases, and 8 bases lay outside the gene matches. The CDR3 reads CASRRQGGGEKLFF. The CDR3 DNA follows: TGTGCCAGCAGGCGACAGGGCGGAGGTGAAAAACTGTTTTTT. The full variable domain, its missing parts supplied by reference TRBV14 and TRBJ1-4, is EAGVTQFPSHSVIEKGQTVTLRCDPISGHDNLYWYRRVMGKEIKFLLHFVKESKQDESGMPNNRFLAERTGGTYSTLKVQPAELEDSGVYFCASRRQGGGEKLFFGSGTQLSVL.